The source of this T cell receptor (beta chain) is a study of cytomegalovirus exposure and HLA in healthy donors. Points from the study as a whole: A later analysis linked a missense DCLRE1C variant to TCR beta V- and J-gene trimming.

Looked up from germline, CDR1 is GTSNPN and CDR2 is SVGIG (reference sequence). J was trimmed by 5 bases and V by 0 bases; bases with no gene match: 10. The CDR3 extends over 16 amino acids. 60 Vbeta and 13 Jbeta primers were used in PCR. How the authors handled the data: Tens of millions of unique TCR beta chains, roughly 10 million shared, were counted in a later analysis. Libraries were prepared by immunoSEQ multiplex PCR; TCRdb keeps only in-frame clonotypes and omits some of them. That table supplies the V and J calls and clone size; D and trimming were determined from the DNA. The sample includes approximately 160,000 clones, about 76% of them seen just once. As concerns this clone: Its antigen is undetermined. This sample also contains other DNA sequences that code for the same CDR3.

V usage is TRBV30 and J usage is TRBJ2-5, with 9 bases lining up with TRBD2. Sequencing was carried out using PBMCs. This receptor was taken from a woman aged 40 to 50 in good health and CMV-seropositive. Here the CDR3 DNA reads TGTGCCTGGAGTGTATCAAGCGGGGGGCGGAGGGAGACCCAGTACTTC. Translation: CAWSVSSGGRRETQYF.